This T cell receptor beta chain is from a study of shared clonotypes between healthy human individuals. The study's findings and limits: Naive CD4 clonotype sharing across a few donors was 4% to 5.5%. Read depth was anticipated to influence clonotype sharing among donors.

Concerning this clone: Its antigen remains unidentified.

Naivety among CD8 cells was defined by CD45RO negativity and positive CCR7 selection, thereby excluding terminally differentiated effector memory CD45RA+ cells. The authors split each subset's genomic DNA evenly across several immunoSEQ plates. Repertoires were generated with immunoSEQ multiplex PCR, while TCRdb's copy carries only in-frame clones and drops some. The sample yields about 820,000 clones, roughly 92% seen once. Material for sequencing was naive CD8+ T cells sorted from blood. The TCR comes from a man in his thirties or forties in good health.

The CDR3 nucleotides are TGTGCCAGCAAAGACAGGGATCCCGGGGAGCTGTTTTTT. It is translated as CASKDRDPGELFF. V gene TRBV2 combines with J gene TRBJ2-2; 7 nucleotides agree with TRBD1. Germline values: CDR1 SNHLY, CDR2 FYNNEI. J gave up 6 bases and V 7 bases, and 5 bases lay outside the gene matches. The CDR3 contains 13 residues.